The 14 T cell receptor beta chains given below trace back to one sample, sequenced in a study of beta chain features in type 1 diabetes. Reverse transcribing all isolated RNA meant expressed TCRB transcripts were sequenced. The table came from immunoSEQ multiplex PCR; TCRdb's copy has only in-frame clones and leaves some out. This sample yields a few hundred thousand clones, of which about 14% are seen a single time; roughly 0.036% belongs to the top ten. Specimen: naive CD4+ T cells from blood. These TCRs come from a man aged 25 to 45 in good health.

This clone has just a few counts. CDR3 in amino acids: CSGLGETSTDTQYF. The CDR3 region has the DNA TGCAGCGGGCTCGGGGAGACTAGCACAGATACGCAGTATTTT. The genes are TRBV29-1 and TRBJ2-3; D perhaps matches TRBD2 (5 bases). With 7 bases removed from V and 0 bases from J, the gap between germline ends came to 14 bases. Germline V lookup: CDR1 SQVTM, CDR2 ANQGSEA. The CDR3 is made up of 14 amino acids.

This clone appeared a few times. The CDR3 DNA follows: TGTGCCAGCAGCCTTACTAGGAGGTTAACAGATACGCAGTATTTT. Translating it yields CASSLTRRLTDTQYF. The V call is TRBV7-9, the J call TRBJ2-3, with D possibly TRBD2 on 5 matching bases. V was clipped by 5 bases and J by 3 bases, with 15 bases between them. Germline-derived CDR1 and CDR2 are SEHNR and FQNEAQ (reference sequence). The CDR3 loop spans 15 amino acids.

This clone was seen only a few times. The chain combines TRBV18 with TRBJ2-3; 7 nucleotides align to TRBD2. Looked up from germline, CDR1 is KGHSH and CDR2 is LQKENI. The trim removed 3 bases at V and 0 bases at J, leaving 6 bases unmatched. The CDR3 is 16 residues long. The CDR3 loop is CASSPRGAGSTDTQYF. CDR3 nucleotide sequence: TGTGCCAGCTCACCCCGAGGAGCGGGGAGCACAGATACGCAGTATTTT.

CDR3 coding DNA: TGTGCCAGCAGTTACTCACGGGGGCCTGACTATGGCTACACCTTC. Amino acids: CASSYSRGPDYGYTF. The chain links TRBV6-5 to TRBJ1-2; D might be TRBD1 (6 bases). V was shortened by 0 bases and J by 3 bases, with 11 bases between the two germline ends. CDR1 MNHEY and CDR2 SVGAGI come from the germline V gene. This CDR3 has 15 residues.

This clone came up a few times. J is TRBJ2-5 and V is TRBV7-2; D ambiguous. V was cut by 5 bases and J by 3 bases, with 13 bases left in between. The germline V gene has CDR1 SGHTA and CDR2 FQGNSA. The CDR3 has 14 residues. The CDR3 region is CASSPSGRKETQYF. CDR3 in DNA: TGTGCCAGCAGCCCCAGTGGCCGCAAAGAGACCCAGTACTTC.

This clone was found a few times. This chain links TRBV30 with TRBJ2-2; no definite D call. Germline V lookup: CDR1 GTSNPN, CDR2 SVGIG (reference sequence). V lost 4 bases to trimming and J lost 6 bases, with 3 bases between them. The CDR3 runs to 10 residues. This CDR3 is CAWKAGELFF. The CDR3 DNA reads as TGTGCCTGGAAAGCCGGGGAGCTGTTTTTT.

This chain joins TRBV29-1 and TRBJ2-5, with no clear D. This CDR3 comprises 12 residues. The germline gives CDR1 SQVTM, CDR2 ANQGSEA. Between the trimmed V and J ends, which lost 7 bases and 5 bases, there was a span of 14 bases. The CDR3 loop reads CSADPYRETQYF. CDR3 in DNA: TGCAGCGCCGACCCCTATCGGGAGACCCAGTACTTC.

V is TRBV7-9 and J is TRBJ2-3; no clear D gene. CDR3 length: 15 amino acids. V lost 2 bases, J lost 5 bases, and 14 bases lay in between. Germline V gives CDR1 SEHNR, CDR2 FQNEAQ (reference sequence). CDR3 in DNA: TGTGCCAGCAGCTTACCAGCCGTTCAGGAAGATACGCAGTATTTT. Translated, it gives CASSLPAVQEDTQYF.

This clone came up a few times. This chain joins TRBV5-1 and TRBJ2-7; no definite D call. CDR3 length: 13 residues. With 4 bases removed from V and 6 bases from J, the gap between germline ends came to 14 bases. Germline V gene data show CDR1 as SGHRS and CDR2 as YFSETQ. CDR3 region: CASSPTYQGEQYV. Here the CDR3 DNA reads TGCGCCAGCAGCCCAACCTACCAAGGCGAGCAGTACGTC.

The table lists this clone with a few counts. The V call is TRBV27, the J call TRBJ2-1; D may correspond to TRBD1 or TRBD2 (5 bases each). Germline V CDR1 and CDR2: MNHEY, SMNVEV (reference sequence). This CDR3 contains 18 residues. Trimming took off 5 bases at V and 0 bases at J, with 20 bases between the two ends. CDR3 DNA: TGTGCCAGCAGTGGACTCGACAGTTTTCGTGGCTCCTACAATGAGCAGTTCTTC. Protein product: CASSGLDSFRGSYNEQFF.

This clone was recorded a few times. The J gene is TRBJ2-3, the V gene TRBV30, with 9 positions matching TRBD2. The CDR3 is 15 residues long. The V and J ends lost 2 bases and 7 bases, in that order; junction bases with no gene match: 10. Germline V gene lookup returns CDR1 GTSNPN and CDR2 SVGIG (reference sequence). The CDR3 DNA sequence: TGTGCCTGGAGTCCGGGAAATAGCGGGGGCAATACGCAGTATTTT. Encoded protein: CAWSPGNSGGNTQYF.

The CDR3 region has the DNA TGTGCCAGCAGCTTGGAGGGCAGCACGATATCCGACAATGAGCAGTTCTTC. This sequence encodes CASSLEGSTISDNEQFF. This sequence joins TRBV5-6 and TRBJ2-1, with D hard to call. The germline V and J ends were trimmed by 0 bases and 5 bases, with 18 bases remaining between them. CDR1 is SGHDT, CDR2 YYEEEE, per germline. The CDR3 runs 17 residues.

The gene calls are TRBV18 and TRBJ2-7; either TRBD1 or TRBD2 may supply D (5 bases each). The ends were cut back, 3 bases at V and 2 bases at J, with 11 bases in the middle. Germline V lookup: CDR1 KGHSH, CDR2 LQKENI. CDR3 length: 14 amino acids. CDR3 sequence: CASSPTRGTYEQYV. The CDR3 coding sequence is TGTGCCAGCTCACCCACGAGGGGTACCTACGAGCAGTACGTC.

This clone was recorded a few times. V gene TRBV23-1 combines with J gene TRBJ2-1; TRBD2 agrees at 11 bases. TRBV23-1 is placed among ORFs of uncertain function. V lost 7 bases to trimming and J lost 5 bases; unmatched junction nucleotides: 16. This CDR3 spans 18 amino acids. The DNA for the CDR3 is TGCGCCAGCAAATCGGGACTAGCGGCTTTGGGGTATAACAATGAGCAGTTCTTC. It specifies CASKSGLAALGYNNEQFF.